This TCR beta chain was observed in a study of T-cell reconstitution after alpha-beta-depleted transplantation in children (dated by TCRdb to about 2016). About the study as a whole: The study quantitatively tracked T-cell immune reconstitution after TCRalphabeta/CD19-depleted allogeneic hematopoietic cell transplantation in children using TCR repertoire profiling. Summary of the overall study and its limitations: In some patients, high TCRbeta diversity at day 60 was attributed to recipient T cells and intrathymic progenitors that had survived conditioning. The apparently early alphabetaT-cell count recovery about two months after transplant was reportedly dependent on only several hundred rapidly expanded clones derived from non-depleted graft cells. Over subsequent months, a decline in hyperexpanded clone frequencies was noted, and after one year, T-cell counts and TCRbeta diversity were mostly ascribed to newly produced T cells.

The treatment or condition label here, explained by the study, means: allogeneic hematopoietic cell transplantation with graft depleted of TCRalphabeta T cells and CD19 B cells. The children who served as transplant recipients had been given grafts of TCRalphabeta/CD19-depleted allogeneic hematopoietic cells. The library relied on PCR. This sample was sequenced with an Illumina HiSeq 2500. TCR libraries were prepared with molecular barcoding, using unique molecular identifiers to normalize TCRbeta repertoire quantification. Using fastp at Q25 and MiXCR, TCRdb reprocessed the public reads and kept productive beta chains. Identical CDR3 proteins give one entry, which carries the most common genes and DNA. The sample yields around 800,000 distinct CDR3 sequences; roughly 15% were counted once. The top ten clones comprise about 4.6% of the sample. The V end gives up 3 bases and the J end 7 bases, leaving 10 bases in the junction not matched to a gene. The CDR3, from cysteine to phenylalanine, totals 14 residues. The read is trimmed to its CDR3 DNA, 42 bases read in frame from base 1. In the germline V gene (reference sequence), CDR1 corresponds to DFQATT and CDR2 to SNEGSKA.

This clonotype was observed a few times. The specificity of this receptor is unknown. No base qualities exist here, and no much larger clone lies one base off it. This TCR was recovered from a male patient under 18 who had a stem cell transplant for acute lymphoblastic leukemia, so the T cells may come from the graft donor. The starting material was PBMCs, mostly from graft donor cells, obtained 360 days after TCRalphabeta/CD19-depleted stem cell transplant. The sequence joins TRBV20-1 to TRBJ2-7, with 9 bases in between that match TRBD1. CDR3 protein: CSARWGQGHREQYF. The nucleotides are TGCAGTGCTAGGTGGGGACAGGGCCATCGAGAGCAGTACTTC.